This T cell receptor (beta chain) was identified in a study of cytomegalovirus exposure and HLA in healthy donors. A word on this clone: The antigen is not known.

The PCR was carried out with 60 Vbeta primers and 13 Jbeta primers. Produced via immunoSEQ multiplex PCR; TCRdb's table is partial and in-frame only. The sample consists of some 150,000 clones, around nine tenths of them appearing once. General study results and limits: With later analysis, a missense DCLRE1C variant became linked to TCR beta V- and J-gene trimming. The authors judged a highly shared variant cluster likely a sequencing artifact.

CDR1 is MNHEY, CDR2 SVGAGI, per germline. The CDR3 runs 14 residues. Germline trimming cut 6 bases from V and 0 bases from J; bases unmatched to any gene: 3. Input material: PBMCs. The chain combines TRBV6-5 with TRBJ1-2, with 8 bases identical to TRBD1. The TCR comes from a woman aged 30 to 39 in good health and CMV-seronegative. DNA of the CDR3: TGTGCCAGCAGCCGACAGGGGCCTAACTATGGCTACACCTTC. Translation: CASSRQGPNYGYTF.